One sample yielded the 27 T cell receptor beta chains listed below, sequenced in a study of a mutant IDH1 vaccine in newly diagnosed glioma. The assay was immunoSEQ multiplex PCR, and TCRdb's table has in-frame clones only and misses some. The sample has about 65,000 clones, roughly 84% seen once. Time point described: week 23, last vaccination. Doses comprised 300 ug of mutant IDH1 20-mer peptide each, plus topical imiquimod. These receptors have no known antigen. Sequencing used PBMCs, obtained from a glioma patient whose treatment included an IDH1 peptide vaccine. Receptors were obtained from a man under 40 with glioma.

The chain uses TRBV7-9 and TRBJ2-2; D unresolved. The CDR3 runs to 15 residues. V lost 3 bases and J lost 0, with 8 bases in between. Looked up from germline, CDR1 is SEHNR and CDR2 is FQNEAQ (reference sequence). The CDR3 sequence is CASSFRHANTGELFF. DNA of the CDR3: TGTGCCAGCAGCTTTCGACACGCGAACACCGGGGAGCTGTTTTTT. Supplemented by reference TRBV7-9 and TRBJ2-2, the full variable domain reads DTGVSQNPRHKITKRGQNVTFRCDPISEHNRLYWYRQTLGQGPEFLTYFQNEAQLEKSRLLSDRFSAERPKGSFSTLEIQRTEQGDSAMYLCASSFRHANTGELFFGEGSRLTVL.

The CDR3 loop reads CASSLPGQSAQQYF. CDR3 sequence (DNA): TGTGCCAGCAGCCTGCCAGGACAGTCGGCGCAGCAGTACTTC. The J gene is TRBJ2-7, the V gene TRBV5-4; D is possibly TRBD1 (6 bases). This CDR3 contains 14 residues. Per the germline V gene, CDR1 is SGHNT and CDR2 is YYREEE (reference sequence). Between the trimmed V and J ends, which lost 4 bases and 8 bases, there was a span of 19 bases.

This chain links TRBV11-3 with TRBJ2-2; 15 positions agree with TRBD2. With V trimmed by 5 bases and J by 4 bases, 11 bases remained unmatched. CDR3 size: 19 residues. Germline V CDR1 and CDR2: SGHNT, YENEEA. CDR3 nucleotide sequence: TGTGCCAGCAGCGTCAAAGGACTAGCGGGGGGGCCGGGCACCGGGGAGCTGTTTTTT. Its translation: CASSVKGLAGGPGTGELFF.

The chain has TRBV7-2 and TRBJ1-2, with TRBD1 identical over 11 bases. Germline CDR1 reads SGHTA; CDR2 reads FQGNSA. This CDR3 has 14 residues. With V trimmed by 4 bases and J by 5 bases, 3 bases remained unmatched. The chain's CDR3 is CASSSGQGVYGYTF. The CDR3, as DNA: TGTGCCAGCAGCTCGGGACAGGGGGTTTATGGCTACACCTTC.

The chain combines TRBV18 with TRBJ1-4; no definite D call. Looked up from germline, CDR1 is KGHSH and CDR2 is LQKENI. V was pared by 6 bases and J by 4 bases, with 12 bases between. The CDR3 has 14 residues. This chain's CDR3 is CASSQNSGNEKLFF. As DNA, the CDR3 is TGTGCCAGCTCGCAGAACTCTGGTAATGAAAAACTGTTTTTT.

The V and J genes are TRBV5-4 and TRBJ1-1; unclear D gene. The CDR3 is made up of 17 amino acids. The V gene's germline CDR1 is SGHNT and CDR2 YYREEE (reference sequence). V was shortened by 4 bases and J by 1 base, with 20 bases between the two germline ends. The chain's CDR3 is CASSPLREGLENTEAFF. CDR3 DNA: TGTGCCAGCAGCCCCTTAAGGGAGGGTCTAGAGAACACTGAAGCTTTCTTT.

The rearrangement uses TRBV7-9 and TRBJ1-1; no clear D gene. V lost 4 bases and J lost 1, with 1 base in between. The CDR3 runs to 11 residues. CDR1 is SEHNR, CDR2 FQNEAQ, per germline (reference sequence). The CDR3 here is CASSWNTEAFF. CDR3 nucleotides: TGTGCCAGCAGCTGGAACACTGAAGCTTTCTTT.

The rearrangement joins TRBV18 to TRBJ2-7, with D perhaps matching TRBD1 or TRBD2 (5 bases each). Trimming took 3 bases from V and 4 from J, leaving 13 bases between them. Germline CDR1 and CDR2: KGHSH and LQKENI. The length of the CDR3 is 14 residues. Written as DNA, the CDR3 is TGTGCCAGCTCACCGGGACGGGGAGATTACGAGCAGTACTTC. Amino acids: CASSPGRGDYEQYF.

This chain joins TRBV5-6 and TRBJ2-5; possibly TRBD1 or TRBD2 for D (5 bases each). V lost 4 bases and J lost 4, with 14 bases in between. The CDR3 has 14 residues. Looked up from germline, CDR1 is SGHDT and CDR2 is YYEEEE. The CDR3 here is CASSVGTEGETQYF. Here the CDR3 DNA reads TGTGCCAGCAGCGTAGGGACCGAAGGAGAGACCCAGTACTTC.

V gene TRBV28 combines with J gene TRBJ2-1, with TRBD2 matching over 11 bases. Germline loops: CDR1 MDHEN, CDR2 SYDVKM. With 5 bases clipped from V and 5 bases from J, the junction kept 5 bases outside the gene matches. This CDR3 spans 15 amino acids. The CDR3 region is CASSMTSGANNEQFF. CDR3 nucleotides: TGTGCCAGCAGTATGACTAGCGGGGCAAACAATGAGCAGTTCTTC.

The chain combines TRBV29-1 with TRBJ1-2; D gene ambiguous. The germline V gene has CDR1 SQVTM and CDR2 ANQGSEA. This CDR3 is built from 13 residues. With 1 base removed from V and 1 base from J, the gap between germline ends came to 7 bases. DNA of the CDR3: TGCAGCGTTGAAGGAGGCATTAACTATGGCTACACCTTC. It yields the protein CSVEGGINYGYTF.

The genes are TRBV19 and TRBJ1-1; TRBD1 matches at 8 bases. V gave up 5 bases and J gave up 2 bases; unmatched junction bases: 4. The CDR3 length is 14 residues. Germline V gene sequence: CDR1 LNHDA, CDR2 SQIVND (reference sequence). CDR3 coding DNA: TGTGCCAGTAGTGTGGACAGGGTTAACACTGAAGCTTTCTTT. It encodes CASSVDRVNTEAFF.

The chain combines TRBV19 with TRBJ2-7; D gene uncertain. This CDR3 has 13 amino acids. Germline loops: CDR1 LNHDA, CDR2 SQIVND (reference sequence). V lost 6 bases to trimming and J lost 2 bases, with 11 bases between them. CDR3 loop: CASSPRAAYEQYF. CDR3 nucleotide sequence: TGTGCCAGTAGCCCCCGGGCGGCCTACGAGCAGTACTTC.

The chain carries TRBV19 and TRBJ2-4; 7 nucleotides align to TRBD1. The germline CDR1 and CDR2 sequences are LNHDA and SQIVND (reference sequence). The trim removed 7 bases at V and 6 bases at J, leaving 9 bases unmatched. The CDR3 has 14 amino acids. The CDR3 reads CASTPGTALNIQYF. CDR3 nucleotide sequence: TGTGCCAGTACGCCCGGGACAGCCTTAAACATTCAGTACTTC.

The genes are TRBV28 and TRBJ1-2; no firm D call. The V and J ends lost 5 bases and 7 bases respectively, with 11 bases between them. The CDR3 has 12 residues. Germline V gene lookup returns CDR1 MDHEN and CDR2 SYDVKM. In DNA form, the CDR3 reads TGTGCCAGCAGTCCCCCGGGAGGTGGCTACACCTTC. Its protein is CASSPPGGGYTF.

The chain is built from TRBV7-9 and TRBJ2-5; 8 bases align to TRBD2. Trimming cost V 5 bases and J 5 bases; bases outside gene matches: 13. The CDR3 loop spans 16 amino acids. Germline V gene sequence: CDR1 SEHNR, CDR2 FQNEAQ (reference sequence). Here the CDR3 reads CASSPPVLRGEETQYF. CDR3 nucleotide sequence: TGTGCCAGCAGCCCACCGGTGTTGCGGGGGGAGGAGACCCAGTACTTC.

The gene calls are TRBV9 and TRBJ1-1; 8 positions match TRBD1. Germline V CDR1 and CDR2: SGDLS, YYNGEE. The CDR3 contains 15 residues. The J segment lost 1 base and the V segment lost 3 bases, leaving 5 bases of the junction unmatched. The chain's CDR3 is CASSEQGAGNTEAFF. CDR3 sequence (DNA): TGTGCCAGCAGCGAGCAGGGGGCGGGGAACACTGAAGCTTTCTTT.

J is TRBJ2-1 and V is TRBV29-1; D gene uncertain. Germline assignment: CDR1 SQVTM and CDR2 ANQGSEA. The V and J ends lost 4 bases and 5 bases respectively, with 9 bases between them. CDR3 length equals 12 residues. CDR3: CSVGMWDNEQFF. In DNA form, the CDR3 reads TGCAGCGTTGGTATGTGGGACAATGAGCAGTTCTTC.

This chain links TRBV29-1 with TRBJ1-2; 8 bases fit TRBD1. With 6 bases clipped from V and 8 bases from J, the junction kept 17 bases outside the gene matches. CDR1 SQVTM and CDR2 ANQGSEA come from the germline V gene. The CDR3 has 15 amino acids. CDR3 DNA sequence: TGCAGCGTCCGAACCCCGGTGCCAGGGGGCAGGGGCTACACCTTC. Its translation is CSVRTPVPGGRGYTF.

J is TRBJ1-5 and V is TRBV28; TRBD1 agrees at 7 bases. The CDR3 is 18 residues long. Germline CDR1 reads MDHEN; CDR2 reads SYDVKM. Trimming took 5 bases from V and 5 from J; bases not matched to a gene: 18. In DNA form, the CDR3 reads TGTGCCAGCAGTCAGACAGGGATCTGGGGTGTTCGCGATCAGCCCCAGCATTTT. Its translation: CASSQTGIWGVRDQPQHF. Supplemented by reference TRBV28 and TRBJ1-5, the full variable domain reads DVKVTQSSRYLVKRTGEKVFLECVQDMDHENMFWYRQDPGLGLRLIYFSYDVKMKEKGDIPEGYSVSREKKERFSLILESASTNQTSMYLCASSQTGIWGVRDQPQHFGDGTRLSIL.

The chain links TRBV14 to TRBJ2-1; D is undetermined. Germline V gives CDR1 SGHDN, CDR2 FVKESK. The CDR3 contains 16 residues. Trimming took 3 bases from V and 0 from J, leaving 12 bases between them. The CDR3 sequence is CASSQWQTSSYNEQFF. CDR3 DNA: TGTGCCAGCAGCCAGTGGCAGACCAGCTCCTACAATGAGCAGTTCTTC.

A few counts support this clone. This chain connects TRBV19 to TRBJ1-2; a weak D match, TRBD1 (5 bases). The CDR3 sequence is 17 residues long. CDR1 is LNHDA and CDR2 is SQIVND in the germline V gene (reference sequence). Trimming pared 7 bases from V and 0 bases from J, leaving 21 bases between. The CDR3 DNA reads TGTGCCAGTACCTATTCATTGGGGGGGAGTGCTAACTATGGCTACACCTTC. It specifies CASTYSLGGSANYGYTF.

DNA for the CDR3: TGTGCCAGCAACAGTTATAATTCACCCCTCCACTTT. Amino acids: CASNSYNSPLHF. The chain joins TRBV27 to TRBJ1-6, with D unclear. Germline V gives CDR1 MNHEY, CDR2 SMNVEV (reference sequence). Trimming took off 7 bases at V and 4 bases at J, with 5 bases between the two ends. The CDR3 contains 12 residues.

This clone was detected only once. V usage is TRBV5-1 and J usage is TRBJ1-2, with D hard to call. The CDR3 spans 14 residues. Germline V lookup: CDR1 SGHRS, CDR2 YFSETQ. Trimming left V 4 bases short and J 3 bases short, with 13 bases between. This chain's CDR3 is CASSTGRGDYGYTF. CDR3 coding DNA: TGCGCCAGCAGCACCGGACGCGGTGACTATGGCTACACCTTC.

Regarding this clone: Other DNA sequences from this sample encode an identical CDR3 as well. The CDR3 is CASSEAGTSFYGYTF. CDR3 nucleotide sequence: TGTGCCAGCAGTGAAGCTGGGACATCCTTCTATGGCTACACCTTC. The chain employs TRBV6-1 and TRBJ1-2; D perhaps matches TRBD1 (6 bases). CDR3 length: 15 residues. Germline assignment: CDR1 MNHNS and CDR2 SASEGT. Trimming took off 0 bases at V and 4 bases at J, with 12 bases between the two ends.

CDR3 residues: CASSTGSYSNQPQHF. The CDR3 region has the DNA TGTGCCAGCAGTACAGGGAGCTATAGCAATCAGCCCCAGCATTTT. The V call is TRBV6-5, the J call TRBJ1-5; D may be TRBD1 (6 bases). V lost 5 bases and J 0 bases, leaving 11 bases between the germline ends. The germline gives CDR1 MNHEY, CDR2 SVGAGI. The CDR3 sequence is 15 residues long.

The genes are TRBV6-5 and TRBJ1-5; D gene uncertain. V dropped 8 bases and J dropped 4 bases, with 9 bases sitting between them. The CDR3 has 12 residues. Germline CDR1 and CDR2: MNHEY and SVGAGI. The CDR3 spells CASQSRNQPQHF. The CDR3 DNA follows: TGTGCCAGCCAAAGCCGAAATCAGCCCCAGCATTTT.